This paragraph reports one TCR beta chain. Germline V gene data show CDR1 as SGHRS and CDR2 as YFSETQ. V shed 0 bases and J 7 bases; nucleotides not matched to a gene: 3. The CDR3 has 13 residues. The protocol was immunoSEQ multiplex PCR, while the TCRdb copy is restricted to in-frame clones and leaves out a portion. Found here are approximately 250,000 clones, approximately 85% of them singletons; the top ten hold 4%. This record belongs to a study of blood T cell repertoires in COVID-19. The receptor comes from a man aged 45-60 years with acute or convalescent COVID-19. Material for sequencing was peripheral blood. The J gene is TRBJ1-2, the V gene TRBV5-1; TRBD1 agrees at 7 bases. The CDR3 nucleotides are TGCGCCAGCAGCTTGGAGGCAGGGGGTGGCTACACCTTC. Protein: CASSLEAGGGYTF.